Listed below are T cell receptor beta chains from one sample, sequenced in a study of HIV-infected patients and healthy controls. TCRdb itself ran the 5' RACE reads through MiXCR, one entry per CDR3 protein. The data show roughly 15,000 distinct CDR3 sequences, roughly a tenth seen once. Sequencing used blood. The receptors come from an adult in good health. Each CDR3 is given with its conserved first and last residue. The D gene is left open where the match is weak. Size is omitted from some rows. Given values are once, few, many or a class for expanded clones.

TRBJ1-1 | many | TRBV12-3/TRBV12-4 | 14 | NA | CASTFGALNTEAFF | TGTGCCAGCACCTTTGGGGCCTTGAACACTGAAGCTTTCTTT
TRBJ1-5 | NA | TRBV19 | 12 | NA | CASSIVGNLQHF | TGTGCCAGTAGTATTGTGGGCAATCTCCAGCATTTT
TRBJ2-3 | few | TRBV7-3 | 15 | TRBD2 | CDGSGRGFSTDTQYF | TGTGACGGTAGCGGGAGGGGATTTAGCACAGATACGCAGTATTTT
TRBJ2-1 | many | TRBV6-6 | 12 | NA | CASTGEGVEQFF | TGTGCCAGCACAGGGGAAGGAGTTGAGCAGTTCTTC
TRBJ2-2 | NA | TRBV10-3 | 14 | NA | CAISYGSLAGELFF | TGTGCCATCAGTTACGGGAGTCTTGCCGGGGAGCTGTTTTTT
TRBJ2-3 | many | TRBV25-1 | 15 | TRBD2 | CASSLWTSLSDTQYF | TGTGCCAGCAGTCTTTGGACTAGTTTGTCAGATACGCAGTATTTT
TRBJ2-7 | many | TRBV6-2/TRBV6-3 | 16 | NA | CASSTNHRDISYEQYF | TGTGCCAGCAGTACCAACCACCGGGACATATCCTACGAGCAGTACTTC
TRBJ2-3 | NA | TRBV6-1 | 13 | NA | CASSGRGTDTQYF | TGTGCCAGCAGTGGGCGCGGGACAGATACGCAGTATTTT
TRBJ1-2 | NA | TRBV30 | 14 | NA | CAWSVDGGGYGYTF | TGTGCCTGGAGTGTCGACGGGGGCGGCTATGGCTACACCTTC
TRBJ2-1 | many | TRBV25-1 | 10 | NA | CAPKVYEQFF | TGTGCCCCCAAAGTTTATGAGCAGTTCTTC
TRBJ2-2 | many | TRBV3-1 | 16 | NA | CASSPSAPRHTGELFF | TGTGCCAGCAGCCCGTCAGCCCCACGCCACACCGGGGAGCTGTTTTTT
TRBJ2-3 | many | TRBV11-2 | 16 | TRBD2 | CASTGLAGGTTDTQYF | TGTGCCAGCACGGGGTTAGCGGGAGGGACCACAGATACGCAGTATTTT
TRBJ2-3 | many | TRBV12-3/TRBV12-4 | 17 | TRBD2 | CASSLSQSGLAADTQYF | TGTGCCAGCAGTTTGAGCCAATCAGGACTAGCGGCAGATACGCAGTATTTT
TRBJ1-3 | few | TRBV12-3/TRBV12-4 | 14 | NA | CASSSTTSGNTIYF | TGTGCCAGCAGTTCAACTACGTCTGGAAACACCATATATTTT
TRBJ2-5 | many | TRBV6-6 | 16 | TRBD2 | CASSFGGLAVQETQYF | TGTGCCAGCAGTTTTGGGGGACTAGCGGTTCAAGAGACCCAGTACTTC
TRBJ2-7 | NA | TRBV20-1 | 15 | TRBD2 | CSAALAGVDVYEQYF | TGCAGTGCCGCCTTAGCGGGAGTAGACGTCTACGAGCAGTACTTC
TRBJ2-1 | NA | TRBV3-1 | 15 | TRBD2 | CASSQSAGGRNYWFF | TGTGCCAGCAGCCAAAGTGCGGGAGGGCGGAACTACTGGTTCTTC
TRBJ1-2 | medium-sized | TRBV25-1 | 16 | TRBD1 | CASSQRRGLNNYGYTF | TGTGCCAGCAGTCAACGCAGGGGGTTAAATAACTATGGCTACACCTTC
TRBJ2-1 | NA | TRBV12-5 | 9 | NA | CASGLFPFF | TGTGCTAGTGGTTTGTTTCCGTTCTTC
TRBJ2-5 | medium-sized | TRBV12-3/TRBV12-4 | 14 | TRBD1 | CASSLETGQETQYF | TGTGCCAGCAGTTTAGAGACAGGGCAAGAGACCCAGTACTTC
TRBJ2-3 | medium-sized | TRBV5-4 | 16 | TRBD2 | CASSPLAGGATDTQYF | TGTGCCAGCAGCCCCCTAGCGGGAGGGGCCACAGATACGCAGTATTTT
TRBJ2-3 | many | TRBV28 | 18 | TRBD2 | CASSHLGTSGGSTDTQYF | TGTGCCAGCAGCCACTTAGGGACTAGCGGGGGGAGCACAGATACGCAGTATTTT
TRBJ2-7 | medium-sized | TRBV30 | 15 | TRBD1 | CAWSVLGQGASEQYF | TGTGCCTGGAGTGTACTTGGGCAGGGGGCGTCCGAGCAGTACTTC
TRBJ2-1 | medium-sized | TRBV28 | 14 | NA | CASSFFSSYNEQFF | TGTGCCAGCAGTTTTTTCAGCTCCTACAATGAGCAGTTCTTC
TRBJ2-5 | many | TRBV7-9 | 15 | NA | CASSSSRGFQETQYF | TGTGCCAGCAGTTCAAGCCGGGGATTCCAAGAGACCCAGTACTTC
TRBJ1-5 | many | TRBV20-1 | 17 | NA | CSANNLRQEYSNQPQHF | TGCAGTGCTAACAACCTGAGGCAGGAGTATAGCAATCAGCCCCAGCATTTT
TRBJ2-7 | medium-sized | TRBV2 | 11 | NA | CASSPTYEQYF | TGTGCCAGCAGCCCTACCTACGAGCAGTACTTC
TRBJ2-1 | NA | TRBV7-2 | 19 | NA | CASSLVVGQGHGGNNEQFF | TGTGCCAGCAGCTTAGTTGTCGGGCAAGGGCATGGGGGAAACAATGAGCAGTTCTTC